This entry lists 7 T cell receptor beta chains sequenced from one sample in a study of CD8+CD57+ T cells in acquired aplastic anemia. Genomic DNA served as template for TCR beta VDJ and CDR3 profiling. Each CDR3 protein is one row after TCRdb ran MiXCR on the reads. The sample records roughly 180,000 distinct CDR3 sequences, 55% to 65% being singletons. Sequencing involved patients with CD8+CD57+ cell expansion previously shown by flow cytometry. Source material: sorted CD4+, CD8+, or CD8+CD57+ T cells (not recorded which) from PBMCs. These receptors were taken from a human donor with aplastic anemia.

This clonotype was seen repeatedly, ten times or more. The CDR3 DNA reads as TGTGCCAGCAGCAATCGATATCAAGAGACCCAGTACTTC. It yields the protein CASSNRYQETQYF. V gene TRBV7-9 combines with J gene TRBJ2-5, with D unresolved. The V end lost 5 bases, the J end lost 2 bases, and 9 bases lay between the germline ends. From germline, CDR1 is SEHNR and CDR2 FQNEAQ (reference sequence). The CDR3 is 13 amino acids.

V gene TRBV20-1 combines with J gene TRBJ1-5; 10 nucleotides align to TRBD1. Germline CDR1 is DFQATT and CDR2 is SNEGSKA (reference sequence). CDR3 size: 12 residues. Losses at the gene ends were 7 bases for V and 6 bases for J; bases not matched to a gene: 3. The CDR3 nucleotides read TGCAGTGGGACAGGGGGAGCTCAGCCCCAGCATTTT. This encodes CSGTGGAQPQHF.

This clonotype was counted many times. V is TRBV9 and J is TRBJ1-1, with D possibly being TRBD1 (6 bases). Trimming took off 9 bases at V and 1 base at J, with 16 bases between the two ends. The CDR3 runs to 14 residues. Germline V lookup: CDR1 SGDLS, CDR2 YYNGEE. The CDR3 region has the DNA TGTGCCATACCGGGACACTTGAAGAACACTGAAGCTTTCTTT. Encoded protein: CAIPGHLKNTEAFF.

This chain uses TRBV7-2 with TRBJ1-1; tentatively, D is TRBD1 (5 bases). Germline CDR1 and CDR2: SGHTA and FQGNSA. The V end lost 4 bases, the J end lost 11 bases, and 14 bases lay between the germline ends. This CDR3 is built from 12 residues. The CDR3 nucleotides are TGTGCCAGCAGCTCGCTGGGGGTAGGGGCTTTCTTT. Translated: CASSSLGVGAFF.

The J gene is TRBJ2-7, the V gene TRBV29-1, with D possibly being TRBD2 (6 bases). CDR3 size: 12 residues. V was clipped by 5 bases and J by 5 bases, with 13 bases between them. The germline gives CDR1 SQVTM, CDR2 ANQGSEA. The CDR3, as DNA: TGCAGCGTTCGGGAGCAGACCGACGAGCAGTACTTC. This codes for CSVREQTDEQYF.

The chain uses TRBV9 and TRBJ2-3; D possibly matches TRBD1 or TRBD2 (5 bases each). V was pared by 0 bases and J by 0 bases, with 11 bases between. This CDR3 region has 16 residues. Germline CDR1 reads SGDLS; CDR2 reads YYNGEE. CDR3 sequence reads: CASSVASGTSTDTQYF. The CDR3, as DNA: TGTGCCAGCAGCGTAGCTTCCGGGACGAGCACAGATACGCAGTATTTT.

CDR3 nucleotide sequence: TGTGCCAGCAGGTTCAGTGTCCATGAGACCCAGTACTTC. This codes for CASRFSVHETQYF. This chain joins TRBV7-2 and TRBJ2-5; D is unclear. V was trimmed by 6 bases and J by 5 bases, leaving 13 bases between them. CDR1 is SGHTA, CDR2 FQGNSA, per germline. There are 13 residues in the CDR3.